Listed below are T cell receptor beta chains from one sample, sequenced in a study of T cell repertoires in cytomegalovirus infection. TCRdb itself ran the reads through MiXCR, one entry per CDR3 protein. The repertoire holds a few hundred thousand distinct CDR3 sequences, roughly an eighth seen once, with around 8.1% in the top ten. Material for sequencing was PBMCs. These receptor sequences come from a human donor in good health (CMV status not recorded). Some clones in this sample may be carry-over from other donors' samples. The CDR3 runs from the conserved cysteine through the conserved F or W. D genes are given only for firm matches. For some rows the clone size is stated as once, few or many, or as a class when expanded; others skip it.

TRBJ2-7 | - | TRBD2 | TRBV28 | CASSLFPQESGRGYEQYF | TGTGCCAGCAGTTTATTTCCCCAGGAGAGCGGGAGGGGATACGAGCAGTACTTC
TRBJ2-7 | - | - | TRBV28 | CASRSDFYEQYF | TGTGCCAGCAGGTCGGACTTCTACGAGCAGTACTTC
TRBJ2-1 | few | TRBD2 | TRBV19 | CASSEGLAPYNEQFF | TGTGCCAGTAGTGAGGGACTAGCCCCCTACAATGAGCAGTTCTTC
TRBJ1-2 | few | TRBD1 | TRBV7-6 | CASSARTGGLGGYTF | TGTGCCAGCAGCGCCCGGACAGGGGGGCTCGGTGGCTACACCTTC
TRBJ2-1 | many | - | TRBV10-3 | CAISEDRDINEQFF | TGTGCCATCAGTGAGGACCGGGATATCAATGAGCAGTTCTTC
TRBJ2-7 | - | - | TRBV5-4 | CASSPEGILYEQYF | TGTGCCAGCAGCCCCGAAGGGATCCTCTACGAGCAGTACTTC
TRBJ2-1 | many | TRBD2 | TRBV4-1 | CASSQYPPTSGVYDEQFF | TGCGCCAGCAGCCAATACCCCCCGACTAGCGGGGTCTACGATGAGCAGTTCTTC
TRBJ1-5 | many | - | TRBV7-2 | CASSLAGRNQPQHF | TGTGCCAGCAGCTTAGCCGGTCGCAATCAGCCCCAGCATTTT
TRBJ2-1 | many | TRBD1 | TRBV7-3 | CASSLGRGLLDEQFF | TGTGCCAGCAGCTTAGGCAGGGGGCTATTGGATGAGCAGTTCTTC
TRBJ1-5 | few | TRBD1 | TRBV6-1 | CASKGGTDQPQHF | TGTGCCAGCAAAGGGGGGACAGATCAGCCCCAGCATTTT
TRBJ1-1 | many | - | TRBV12-3/TRBV12-4 | CASSLGAGFAGFEAFF | TGTGCCAGCAGTTTAGGAGCCGGTTTTGCAGGTTTTGAAGCTTTCTTT
TRBJ2-5 | many | - | TRBV28 | CASSLGIPETQYF | TGTGCCAGCAGTTTAGGAATCCCAGAGACCCAGTACTTC
TRBJ2-1 | once | TRBD2 | TRBV7-9 | CASSPLSSGTYNEQFF | TGTGCCAGCAGCCCCCTCAGTAGCGGGACCTACAATGAGCAGTTCTTC
TRBJ2-7 | many | - | TRBV6-5 | CASSYSGEQYF | TGTGCCAGCAGTTACAGCGGAGAGCAGTACTTC
TRBJ2-1 | many | - | TRBV7-3 | CASSLVGGPADEQFF | TGTGCCAGCAGCTTGGTCGGAGGGCCGGCAGATGAGCAGTTCTTC
TRBJ2-2 | many | TRBD1 | TRBV10-1 | CASSERRTGQATGELFF | TGCGCCAGCAGTGAGCGCCGGACAGGGCAGGCCACCGGGGAGCTGTTTTTT
TRBJ1-5 | many | - | TRBV12-3/TRBV12-4 | CASSLSGANQPQHF | TGTGCCAGCAGTTTGTCAGGGGCCAATCAGCCCCAGCATTTT
TRBJ2-6 | many | - | TRBV7-2 | CASSFRRSWRQGSSGANVLTF | TGTGCCAGCAGCTTTAGAAGATCTTGGCGGCAGGGGAGCTCTGGGGCCAACGTCCTGACTTTC
TRBJ2-1 | many | - | TRBV6-1 | CASRPRAVNEQFF | TGTGCCAGCAGACCCAGGGCCGTCAATGAGCAGTTCTTC
TRBJ2-1 | few | TRBD2 | TRBV5-6 | CASSFPRSGGSPYNEQFF | TGTGCCAGCAGCTTCCCCCGCTCTGGCGGGAGCCCCTACAATGAGCAGTTCTTC
TRBJ2-3 | many | TRBD2 | TRBV14 | CASSQEGTSGTDTQYF | TGTGCCAGCAGCCAAGAGGGGACTAGCGGCACAGATACGCAGTATTTT
TRBJ2-1 | many | TRBD2 | TRBV7-9 | CASSPSPRAGLAGGSYNEQFF | TGTGCCAGCAGCCCAAGCCCAAGAGCCGGACTAGCGGGAGGATCCTACAATGAGCAGTTCTTC
TRBJ1-1 | - | TRBD1 | TRBV7-2 | CASSTTGVTEAFF | TGTGCCAGCAGCACAACAGGGGTTACTGAAGCTTTCTTT
TRBJ2-5 | many | - | TRBV12-3/TRBV12-4 | CASSLEDYREYQETQYF | TGTGCCAGCAGTTTAGAGGATTACAGGGAGTACCAAGAGACCCAGTACTTC
TRBJ2-5 | - | TRBD2 | TRBV11-3 | CASSLESSGGDVETQYF | TGTGCCAGCAGCTTAGAATCTAGCGGGGGGGACGTGGAGACCCAGTACTTC
TRBJ1-5 | many | - | TRBV24-1 | CATSQDSNQPQHF | TGTGCCACCAGTCAGGATAGCAATCAGCCCCAGCATTTT
TRBJ1-2 | many | - | TRBV7-2 | CASSLRQYYGYTF | TGTGCCAGCAGCTTACGACAGTACTATGGCTACACCTTC
TRBJ2-2 | many | - | TRBV7-7 | CASSLAAMGAGELFF | TGTGCTAGCAGCTTAGCGGCTATGGGCGCCGGGGAGCTGTTTTTT
TRBJ2-2 | many | - | TRBV7-6 | CASSLGGDGAGELFF | TGTGCCAGCAGCTTGGGAGGTGACGGCGCCGGGGAGCTGTTTTTT
TRBJ2-1 | many | TRBD2 | TRBV6-5 | CASSYRLAGHNEQFF | TGTGCCAGCAGTTACCGTCTAGCGGGGCACAATGAGCAGTTCTTC
TRBJ2-5 | - | - | TRBV29-1 | CSVMGQGETQYF | TGCAGCGTTATGGGGCAGGGGGAGACCCAGTACTTC
TRBJ2-2 | few | - | TRBV11-3 | CASSSSFSSFPGELFF | TGTGCCAGCAGCTCTTCTTTCTCGTCGTTCCCCGGGGAGCTGTTTTTT
TRBJ1-5 | few | TRBD1 | TRBV19 | CASSTGQTIPSNQPQHF | TGTGCCAGTAGTACGGGACAGACTATCCCTAGCAATCAGCCCCAGCATTTT
TRBJ2-3 | many | TRBD2 | TRBV7-3 | CASSSPSSGSSLDTQYF | TGTGCCAGCAGCTCCCCTTCTAGCGGGAGTTCTTTGGATACGCAGTATTTT